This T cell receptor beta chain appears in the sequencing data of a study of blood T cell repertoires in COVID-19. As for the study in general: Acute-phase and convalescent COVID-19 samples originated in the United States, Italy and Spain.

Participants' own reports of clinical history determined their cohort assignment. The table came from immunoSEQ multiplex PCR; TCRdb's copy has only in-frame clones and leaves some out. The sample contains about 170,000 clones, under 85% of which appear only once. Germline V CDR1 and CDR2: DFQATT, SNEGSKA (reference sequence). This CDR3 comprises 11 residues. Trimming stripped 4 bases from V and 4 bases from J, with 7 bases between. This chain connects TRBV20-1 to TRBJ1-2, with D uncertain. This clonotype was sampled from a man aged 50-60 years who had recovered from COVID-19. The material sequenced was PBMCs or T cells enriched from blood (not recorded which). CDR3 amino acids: CSATLAYGYTF. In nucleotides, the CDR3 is TGCAGTGCTACCCTGGCCTATGGCTACACCTTC.